The TCR beta chain under discussion was sequenced for a study of early T cells in non-severe SARS-CoV-2 infection. The wider study: Unpaired chains resulted from sequencing bulk RNA of unsorted whole blood.

The table lists this clonotype with many counts. Each CDR3 protein is one row after TCRdb ran MiXCR on the 5' RACE reads. The data contain tens of thousands of distinct CDR3 sequences, around 6.5% of them seen just once; the ten biggest clones take up 4.5% to 6%. The source is an adult who was a healthcare worker with PCR-confirmed SARS-CoV-2 infection or an uninfected control (not recorded which). The sample consisted of whole blood.

CDR3 sequence (DNA): TGTGCCAGCAGACCACTACAGGAAAATGGAAACACCATATATTTT. Translated: CASRPLQENGNTIYF. The genes are TRBV7-6 and TRBJ1-3; D is possibly TRBD1 (5 bases). In germline, CDR1 is SGHVS, CDR2 FNYEAQ. Trimming took off 6 bases at V and 3 bases at J, with 15 bases between the two ends. The CDR3 is 15 residues long.